This T cell receptor beta chain was recovered during a study of graft-versus-host responses after intestinal transplantation. Study summary: Transplants were multivisceral, liver-intestinal, or isolated intestinal. All recipients were given anti-thymocyte globulin induction, and tacrolimus and steroids were then administered for about three years. General observations from the study: The highest levels of circulating GvH clones went along with early declines in HvG clones after transplant. GvH clones surfaced in recipient marrow, some emerging earlier in ileum or blood.

Clones were read by immunoSEQ multiplex PCR, and TCRdb kept only the in-frame ones, dropping some. The sample includes 90,000 to 150,000 clones, around 93% seen only once; the top ten take more than 0.1%. In this sample, this clone turned up a few times. No antigen is known for it. Germline CDR1 MGHRA, CDR2 YSYEKL. The CDR3 length is 14 residues. V lost 1 base and J lost 7; bases outside the gene matches: 7. The receptor was derived from a human donor who received an intestinal transplant. Here the sequenced sample was unstimulated CD4+ T cells sorted from spleen or lymph node cells, taken before intestinal transplant. The genes are TRBV4-1 and TRBJ2-7; the match to TRBD1 covers 7 bases. This chain's CDR3 is CASSQGQGVWEQYF. DNA for the CDR3: TGCGCCAGCAGCCAAGGACAGGGCGTGTGGGAGCAGTACTTC.